The 30 T cell receptor beta chains presented below share a single source sample, sequenced in a study of HIV-infected patients and healthy controls. Alpha and beta constant-region primers primed reverse transcription of around 540 ng RNA. Separate chain-specific third strand synthesis with multiplexing indices produced the alpha and beta libraries. TCRdb ran MiXCR on the 5' RACE reads and lists one entry per CDR3 protein. Among roughly 4,600 distinct CDR3 sequences listed, roughly 5.5% were seen once. Roughly three months, about 14 weeks, into antiretroviral therapy, follow-up blood was collected. Whole blood was used without fractionation, so all unsorted peripheral T cells were included. The material sequenced was blood, taken during antiretroviral therapy. These receptors were obtained from an adult with HIV infection.

This clonotype is judged medium-sized. V gene TRBV30 combines with J gene TRBJ2-5, with a possible D match to TRBD2 (6 bases). Deletions cut 4 bases from V and 4 bases from J, with 10 bases between. The length of the CDR3 is 12 residues. The germline CDR1 and CDR2 sequences are GTSNPN and SVGIG (reference sequence). The DNA for the CDR3 is TGTGCCTGGATGGAGGGACGAGAGACCCAGTACTTC. It is translated as CAWMEGRETQYF. The full variable domain, in which reference TRBV30 and TRBJ2-5 provide the parts outside the CDR3, is SQTIHQWPATLVQPVGSPLSLECTVEGTSNPNLYWYRQAAGRGLQLLFYSVGIGQISSEVPQNLSASRPQDRQFILSSKKLLLSDSGFYLCAWMEGRETQYFGPGTRLLVL.

The chain is built from TRBV6-2 or TRBV6-3 and TRBJ2-2; D gene ambiguous. With 5 bases removed from V and 7 bases from J, the gap between germline ends came to 14 bases. The CDR3 sequence is 14 residues long. Germline CDR1 reads MNHEY; CDR2 reads SVGEGT. CDR3 DNA: TGTGCCAGCAGTCAGATTATGGACGGCGGGGAGCTGTTTTTT. Protein: CASSQIMDGGELFF.

This clonotype was recorded many times. The CDR3 DNA reads as TGTGCCAGCTCGCAAACTACGTCCCTTAGCAATCAGCCCCAGCATTTT. Encoded protein: CASSQTTSLSNQPQHF. The chain has TRBV18 and TRBJ1-5, with D hard to call. This CDR3 has 16 amino acids. Germline CDR1 is KGHSH and CDR2 is LQKENI. Deletions cut 6 bases from V and 0 bases from J, with 15 bases between.

Relative to its sample, this clonotype is medium-sized. This chain uses TRBV19 with TRBJ2-7, with 7 nucleotides matching TRBD1. Germline V gene lookup returns CDR1 LNHDA and CDR2 SQIVND (reference sequence). V lost 4 bases to trimming and J lost 3 bases; unmatched junction nucleotides: 3. There are 13 residues in the CDR3. The CDR3 spells CASSRGQDYEQYF. DNA of the CDR3: TGTGCCAGTAGTAGAGGACAGGACTACGAGCAGTACTTC.

This clonotype showed up many times. V and J are TRBV9 and TRBJ1-5; possibly TRBD1 for D (5 bases). V lost 8 bases, J lost 6 bases, and 18 bases lay in between. The CDR3 loop spans 14 amino acids. From germline, CDR1 is SGDLS and CDR2 YYNGEE. This CDR3 is CARPPNTGLQPQHF. As DNA, the CDR3 is TGTGCCAGGCCGCCGAATACGGGACTTCAGCCCCAGCATTTT.

Sample share makes this clonotype medium-sized (0.01 to 0.1%). The CDR3 spells CASSFQTNTEAFF. The CDR3 DNA sequence: TGTGCCAGCAGCTTTCAGACGAACACTGAAGCTTTCTTT. The chain recombines TRBV5-5 with TRBJ1-1; D is unresolved. CDR1 is SGHKS, CDR2 YYEKEE, per germline (reference sequence). The CDR3 has 13 residues. V lost 2 bases to trimming and J lost 1 base, with 6 bases between them.

In its sample, this clonotype is medium-sized (0.01 to 0.1%). The V and J genes are TRBV7-9 and TRBJ2-4, with a weak D call TRBD2 (5 bases). Germline V gene data show CDR1 as SEHNR and CDR2 as FQNEAQ (reference sequence). The CDR3 has 19 amino acids. The germline V and J ends were trimmed by 1 base and 0 bases, with 19 bases remaining between them. The CDR3 DNA sequence: TGTGCCAGCAGCTTAGGCGGGCCGCAGAATGAACTAGCCAAAAACATTCAGTACTTC. This encodes CASSLGGPQNELAKNIQYF.

With regard to this clonotype: A much bigger clone sits one base away, suggesting this may be a read error. The chain employs TRBV20-1 and TRBJ2-3; 10 positions match TRBD1. This CDR3 is 12 amino acids long. Per germline, CDR1 DFQATT and CDR2 SNEGSKA (reference sequence). J was trimmed by 8 bases and V by 7 bases; bases with no gene match: 6. CDR3 sequence reads: CSVWDRGGTQYF. The CDR3 DNA is TGCAGTGTCTGGGACAGGGGTGGTACGCAGTATTTT.

This clonotype has more than one count but fewer than ten. The chain carries TRBV28 and TRBJ1-5, with a weak D call TRBD1 (5 bases). Germline CDR1 reads MDHEN; CDR2 reads SYDVKM. This CDR3 comprises 13 residues. The V end lost 3 bases, the J end lost 6 bases, and 9 bases lay between the germline ends. CDR3 nucleotide sequence: TGTGCCAGCAGTTTCGGGGGATTTCAGCCCCAGCATTTT. Protein: CASSFGGFQPQHF.

The sample holds many counts of this clonotype. This chain uses TRBV5-5 with TRBJ1-1; 8 positions match TRBD1. V gave up 6 bases and J gave up 5 bases; unmatched junction bases: 12. CDR3 length: 15 amino acids. CDR1 is SGHKS and CDR2 is YYEKEE in the germline V gene (reference sequence). CDR3 coding DNA: TGTGCCAGCACGGAGGGCGACAGGGGCGGGACTGAAGCTTTCTTT. Translating gives CASTEGDRGGTEAFF. Combining the CDR3 with reference TRBV5-5 and TRBJ1-1 gives the whole variable domain DAGVTQSPTHLIKTRGQQVTLRCSPISGHKSVSWYQQVLGQGPQFIFQYYEKEERGRGNFPDRFSARQFPNYSSELNVNALLLGDSALYLCASTEGDRGGTEAFFGQGTRLTVV.

This clonotype was recorded at least ten times. This chain links TRBV5-8 with TRBJ1-4, with 9 bases that match TRBD1. J gave up 8 bases and V 3 bases, and 8 bases lay outside the gene matches. The CDR3 extends over 15 amino acids. Looked up from germline, CDR1 is SGHTS and CDR2 is YDEGEE. The CDR3 DNA reads TGTGCCAGCAGCTCTAAGACAGGGGGTGACGAAAAACTGTTTTTT. Its protein is CASSSKTGGDEKLFF.

In its sample, this clonotype is medium-sized. The CDR3 sequence is CSARVGLATDTQYF. CDR3 nucleotide sequence: TGCAGTGCTAGAGTGGGACTAGCCACAGATACGCAGTATTTT. The chain has TRBV20-1 and TRBJ2-3, with 9 bases aligning to TRBD2. The V gene end was trimmed by 1 base and the J gene end by 2 bases; junction bases not matched to a gene: 1. In germline, CDR1 is DFQATT, CDR2 SNEGSKA (reference sequence). The CDR3 sequence is 14 residues long.

This clonotype was recorded at least ten times. The V and J genes are TRBV2 and TRBJ2-7, with a weak D call TRBD1 (6 bases). Germline CDR1 reads SNHLY; CDR2 reads FYNNEI. Trimming removed 10 bases from V and 0 bases from J, with 13 bases in between. The CDR3 totals 13 residues. CDR3 loop: CATQGLGSYEQYF. CDR3 DNA sequence: TGTGCCACCCAGGGGCTCGGCTCCTACGAGCAGTACTTC. The full variable domain, rest sourced from reference TRBV2 and TRBJ2-7, is EPEVTQTPSHQVTQMGQEVILRCVPISNHLYFYWYRQILGQKVEFLVSFYNNEISEKSEIFDDQFSVERPDGSNFTLKIRSTKLEDSAMYFCATQGLGSYEQYFGPGTRLTVT.

By sample fraction, this clonotype is medium-sized. The V call is TRBV28, the J call TRBJ2-7; possibly TRBD2 for D (5 bases). V lost 7 bases, J lost 6 bases, and 22 bases lay in between. The germline CDR1 and CDR2 sequences are MDHEN and SYDVKM. There are 15 residues in the CDR3. As DNA, the CDR3 is TGTGCCAGCATCTCCCTGGGAGTGAGCCCCTCCGAGCAGTACTTC. It translates to CASISLGVSPSEQYF.

This clonotype is medium-sized in the sample. The chain couples TRBV5-1 to TRBJ2-5; a weak D match, TRBD1 (5 bases). Germline V CDR1 and CDR2: SGHRS, YFSETQ. V dropped 5 bases and J dropped 5 bases, with 13 bases sitting between them. This CDR3 is 13 amino acids long. CDR3 in DNA: TGCGCCAGCAGGTCCACAGGTGGGGAGACCCAGTACTTC. This sequence encodes CASRSTGGETQYF.

This clonotype is medium-sized (0.01 to 0.1%) within its sample. V usage is TRBV3-1 and J usage is TRBJ2-1, with TRBD2 as a possible D gene (5 bases). The CDR3 contains 13 residues. In germline, CDR1 is LGHDT, CDR2 YNNKEL (reference sequence). The germline V and J ends were trimmed by 4 bases and 8 bases, with 12 bases remaining between them. The CDR3 is CASSPDYSDEQFF. Written as DNA, the CDR3 is TGTGCCAGCAGCCCCGACTACAGCGATGAGCAGTTCTTC.

In its sample, this clonotype ranks as medium-sized. The chain couples TRBV6-5 to TRBJ1-5; perhaps TRBD1 as D (5 bases). The V and J ends lost 6 bases and 1 base respectively, with 7 bases between them. The CDR3 has 13 residues. Germline CDR1 MNHEY, CDR2 SVGAGI. The CDR3: CASRKGSNQPQHF. Written as DNA, the CDR3 is TGTGCCAGCAGGAAGGGGAGCAATCAGCCCCAGCATTTT.

By sample fraction, this clonotype is medium-sized. The chain uses TRBV7-2 and TRBJ1-5; a weak D match, TRBD1 (6 bases). CDR3 length: 14 residues. Germline V gene sequence: CDR1 SGHTA, CDR2 FQGNSA. Trimming pared 3 bases from V and 3 bases from J, leaving 9 bases between. CDR3 protein: CASSLGHNNQPQHF. Here the CDR3 DNA reads TGTGCCAGCAGCTTGGGACATAACAATCAGCCCCAGCATTTT.

Sample share makes this clonotype medium-sized. V is TRBV20-1 and J is TRBJ2-1, with D unresolved. V shed 3 bases and J shed 4 bases, with 16 bases lying between them. Germline values: CDR1 DFQATT, CDR2 SNEGSKA (reference sequence). CDR3 length: 15 amino acids. DNA for the CDR3: TGCAGTGCTAGTCCTGGGAATCGGATTTACAATGAGCAGTTCTTC. It specifies CSASPGNRIYNEQFF.

At least ten counts were recorded for this clonotype. The genes are TRBV5-4 and TRBJ2-3; TRBD2 is a possible D gene (6 bases). This CDR3 contains 16 residues. Germline assignment: CDR1 SGHNT and CDR2 YYREEE (reference sequence). V lost 4 bases and J lost 0, with 15 bases in between. CDR3 sequence (DNA): TGTGCCAGCAGCCCCGTGGGACTGGGGAGCACAGATACGCAGTATTTT. This gives the protein CASSPVGLGSTDTQYF.

Sample share makes this clonotype medium-sized. The V gene is TRBV19, the J gene TRBJ1-5; D possibly corresponds to TRBD1 (6 bases). Trimming took 6 bases from V and 7 from J, leaving 16 bases between them. The CDR3 totals 14 residues. Germline CDR1 and CDR2: LNHDA and SQIVND (reference sequence). The DNA of the CDR3 is TGTGCCAGTAGCGCACAGGGCCCAGAGCAGCCCCAGCATTTT. This translates into CASSAQGPEQPQHF.

This clonotype was recorded a few times. The gene calls are TRBV18 and TRBJ1-6, with 7 bases matching TRBD1. The CDR3 runs 20 residues. The J segment lost 0 bases and the V segment lost 6 bases, leaving 17 bases of the junction unmatched. Germline lookup yields CDR1 KGHSH and CDR2 LQKENI. CDR3 loop: CASSPLPPGQKSSYNSPLHF. The CDR3 nucleotides read TGTGCCAGCTCGCCTCTACCTCCGGGACAGAAGAGCTCCTATAATTCACCCCTCCACTTT.

The chain couples TRBV5-5 to TRBJ2-7; perhaps TRBD1 as D (6 bases). CDR1 is SGHKS and CDR2 is YYEKEE in the germline V gene (reference sequence). Trimming stripped 1 base from V and 6 bases from J, with 14 bases between. The CDR3 totals 14 residues. The CDR3 spells CASSLSMGASEQYF. Written as DNA, the CDR3 is TGTGCCAGCAGCTTGTCGATGGGGGCGAGCGAGCAGTACTTC.

By sample fraction, this clonotype is medium-sized. The chain couples TRBV27 to TRBJ2-3; D gene ambiguous. Germline CDR1 is MNHEY and CDR2 is SMNVEV (reference sequence). Trimming removed 5 bases at V and 2 bases at J, with 5 bases between. The length of the CDR3 is 12 residues. This CDR3 is CASSLTTDTQYF. Here the CDR3 DNA reads TGTGCCAGCAGTCTGACCACAGATACGCAGTATTTT.

The rearrangement links TRBV19 to TRBJ2-4; 7 positions match TRBD1. The CDR3 runs 14 residues. Germline V lookup: CDR1 LNHDA, CDR2 SQIVND (reference sequence). With V trimmed by 7 bases and J by 5 bases, 8 bases remained unmatched. CDR3 in DNA: TGTGCCAGTACCATGACCGGGACAGAAAACATTCAGTACTTC. Translating it yields CASTMTGTENIQYF.

In its sample, this clonotype is medium-sized (0.01 to 0.1%). The chain joins TRBV11-2 to TRBJ2-1; 11 nucleotides align to TRBD2. CDR1 SGHAT and CDR2 FQNNGV come from the germline V gene. V dropped 0 bases and J dropped 12; count of bases not matched to a gene: 10. CDR3 length: 16 amino acids. The CDR3 reads CASSLEFSSGRSWQFF. The CDR3 bases are TGTGCCAGCAGCTTAGAGTTTTCTAGCGGGAGGTCGTGGCAGTTCTTC.

This clonotype was found a few times. CDR3 sequence reads: CASSRDSSYEQYF. In DNA form, the CDR3 reads TGTGCCAGCAGCCGGGACAGTTCCTACGAGCAGTACTTC. J is TRBJ2-7 and V is TRBV27, with 7 bases lining up with TRBD1. The CDR3 has 13 amino acids. Per germline, CDR1 MNHEY and CDR2 SMNVEV (reference sequence). The V segment lost 6 bases and the J segment 1 base; nucleotides outside the gene matches: 3.

The chain couples TRBV20-1 to TRBJ1-1; no definite D call. Trimming took off 0 bases at V and 7 bases at J, with 6 bases between the two ends. Germline values: CDR1 DFQATT, CDR2 SNEGSKA (reference sequence). The CDR3 is 11 amino acids. The CDR3 nucleotides are TGCAGTGCTAGAGATTTGATTGAAGCTTTCTTT. Translation gives CSARDLIEAFF.

This clonotype qualifies as medium-sized. The gene calls are TRBV28 and TRBJ2-1; TRBD2 agrees at 9 bases. The CDR3 extends over 14 amino acids. Unmatched junction bases numbered 9, after V lost 5 bases and J lost 10 bases. Germline-derived CDR1 and CDR2 are MDHEN and SYDVKM. DNA for the CDR3: TGTGCCAGCAGTCCGCCCGGGACTAGCAAGGAGCAGTTCTTC. It yields the protein CASSPPGTSKEQFF.

The chain combines TRBV2 with TRBJ2-5, with 9 bases lining up with TRBD2. Germline CDR1 SNHLY, CDR2 FYNNEI. This CDR3 has 20 residues. V lost 3 bases to trimming and J lost 5 bases; unmatched junction nucleotides: 22. The CDR3 bases are TGTGCCAGCAGTGATCCGGGACCCCGATACCAAGCGGGAGGTGAGGAGACCCAGTACTTC. This sequence encodes CASSDPGPRYQAGGEETQYF.